This T cell receptor (beta chain) was found in a study of blood T cell repertoires in COVID-19. Background on the study: The study drew acute and convalescent COVID-19 samples from the United States, Italy and Spain. Nucleic acid was either cDNA or gDNA, and it came from T cells, B-cell-depleted T cells, or PBMCs.

In the original workflow: Researchers report that nucleated cell counts were estimated from reference gene primer amplification. Measured with immunoSEQ multiplex PCR; TCRdb has only the in-frame clones, and not every one. D and trimming come from the DNA, and the V and J calls and clone size come from that table. The sample comprises over 85,000 clones, approximately 86% of which are singletons, and around 3.3% rests with the top ten. The CDR3 sequence is 16 residues long. Germline-derived CDR1 and CDR2 are LGHDT and YNNKEL (reference sequence). Trimming cost V 6 bases and J 5 bases, with 22 bases left between them.

Material for sequencing was peripheral blood. The origin of this receptor is a man aged 50 to 60 with acute or convalescent COVID-19. The chain employs TRBV3-1 (or the pseudogene TRBV3-2) and TRBJ2-5; D may be TRBD2 (5 bases). The DNA for the CDR3 is TGTGCCAGCAGTCCCCCCCCCACTACTAGACGGGAGACCCAGTACTTC. Translated, it gives CASSPPPTTRRETQYF.